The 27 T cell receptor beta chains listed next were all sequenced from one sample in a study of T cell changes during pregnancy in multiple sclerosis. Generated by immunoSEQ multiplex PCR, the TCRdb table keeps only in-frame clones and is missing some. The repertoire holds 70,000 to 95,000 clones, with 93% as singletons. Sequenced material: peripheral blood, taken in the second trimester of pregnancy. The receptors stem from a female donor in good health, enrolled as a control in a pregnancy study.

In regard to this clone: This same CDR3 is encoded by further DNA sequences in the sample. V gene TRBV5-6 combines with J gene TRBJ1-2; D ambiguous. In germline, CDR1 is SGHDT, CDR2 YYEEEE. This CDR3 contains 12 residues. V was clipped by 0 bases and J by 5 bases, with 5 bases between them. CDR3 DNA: TGTGCCAGCAGCTTGGAAGCGTATGGCTACACCTTC. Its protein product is CASSLEAYGYTF.

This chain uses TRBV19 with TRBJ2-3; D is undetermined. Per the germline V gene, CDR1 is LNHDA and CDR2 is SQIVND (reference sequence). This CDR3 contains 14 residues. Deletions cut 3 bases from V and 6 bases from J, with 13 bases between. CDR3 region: CASSIPNSADTQYF. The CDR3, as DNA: TGTGCCAGTAGTATTCCAAATAGTGCGGATACGCAGTATTTT.

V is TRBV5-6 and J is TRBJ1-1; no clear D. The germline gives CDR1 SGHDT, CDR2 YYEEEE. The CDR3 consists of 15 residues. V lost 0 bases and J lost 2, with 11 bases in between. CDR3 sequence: CASSLALTVNTEAFF. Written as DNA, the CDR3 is TGTGCCAGCAGCTTGGCTCTAACAGTCAACACTGAAGCTTTCTTT.

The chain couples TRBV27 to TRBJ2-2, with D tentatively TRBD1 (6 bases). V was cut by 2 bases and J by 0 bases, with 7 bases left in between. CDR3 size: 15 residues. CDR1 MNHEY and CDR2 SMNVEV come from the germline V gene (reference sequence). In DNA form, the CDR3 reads TGTGCCAGCAGTTTAGGGACACCGAACACCGGGGAGCTGTTTTTT. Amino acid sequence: CASSLGTPNTGELFF.

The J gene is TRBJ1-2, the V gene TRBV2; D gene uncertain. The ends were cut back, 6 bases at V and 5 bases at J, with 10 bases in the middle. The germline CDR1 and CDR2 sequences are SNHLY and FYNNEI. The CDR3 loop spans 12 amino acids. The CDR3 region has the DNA TGTGCCAGCAGCCCCACGAGATATGGCTACACCTTC. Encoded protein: CASSPTRYGYTF.

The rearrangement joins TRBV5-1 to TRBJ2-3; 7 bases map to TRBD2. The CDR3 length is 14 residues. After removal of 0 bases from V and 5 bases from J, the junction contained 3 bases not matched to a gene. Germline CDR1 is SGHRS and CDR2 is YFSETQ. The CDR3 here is CASSLVGGVDTQYF. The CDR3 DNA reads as TGCGCCAGCAGCTTGGTGGGGGGGGTAGATACGCAGTATTTT.

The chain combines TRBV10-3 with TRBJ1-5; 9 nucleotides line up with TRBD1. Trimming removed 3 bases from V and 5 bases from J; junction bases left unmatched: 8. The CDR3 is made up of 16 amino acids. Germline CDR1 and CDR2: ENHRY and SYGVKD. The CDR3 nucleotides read TGTGCCATCAGTGATCCACAGGGGGCTTATGATCAGCCCCAGCATTTT. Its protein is CAISDPQGAYDQPQHF.

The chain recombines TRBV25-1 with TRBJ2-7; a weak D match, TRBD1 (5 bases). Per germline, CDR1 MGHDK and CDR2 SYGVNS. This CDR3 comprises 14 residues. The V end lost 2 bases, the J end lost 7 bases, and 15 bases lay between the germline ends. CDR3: CASSENLGRGEQYF. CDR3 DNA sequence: TGTGCCAGCAGTGAAAACCTGGGGCGAGGAGAGCAGTACTTC.

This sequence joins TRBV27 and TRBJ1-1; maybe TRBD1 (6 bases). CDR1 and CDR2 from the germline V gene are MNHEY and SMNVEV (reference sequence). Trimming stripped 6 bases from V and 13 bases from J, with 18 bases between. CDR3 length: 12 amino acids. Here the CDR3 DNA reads TGTGCCAGCAGCGGAGGTCAGGGGTCTGATTTCTTT. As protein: CASSGGQGSDFF.

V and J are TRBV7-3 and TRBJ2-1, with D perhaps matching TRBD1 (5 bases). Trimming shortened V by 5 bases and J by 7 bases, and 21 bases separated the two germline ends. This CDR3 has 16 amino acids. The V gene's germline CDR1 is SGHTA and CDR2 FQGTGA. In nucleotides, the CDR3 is TGTGCCAGCAGCCCAAGTCGCAGGGAACGACCGAATGAGCAGTTCTTC. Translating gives CASSPSRRERPNEQFF.

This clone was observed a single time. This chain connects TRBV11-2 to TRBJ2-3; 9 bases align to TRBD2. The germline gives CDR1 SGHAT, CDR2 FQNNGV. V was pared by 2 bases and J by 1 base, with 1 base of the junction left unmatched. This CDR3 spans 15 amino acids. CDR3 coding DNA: TGTGCCAGCAGCTTACCTAGCGGGGGCACAGATACGCAGTATTTT. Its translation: CASSLPSGGTDTQYF. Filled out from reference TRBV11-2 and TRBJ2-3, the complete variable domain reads EAGVAQSPRYKIIEKRQSVAFWCNPISGHATLYWYQQILGQGPKLLIQFQNNGVVDDSQLPKDRFSAERLKGVDSTLKIQPAKLEDSAVYLCASSLPSGGTDTQYFGPGTRLTVL.

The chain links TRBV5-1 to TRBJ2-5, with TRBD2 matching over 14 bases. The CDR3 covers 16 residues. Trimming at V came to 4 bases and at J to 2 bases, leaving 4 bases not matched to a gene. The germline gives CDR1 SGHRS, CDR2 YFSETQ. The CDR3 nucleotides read TGCGCCAGCAGCATCGGACTAGCGGGGGGACAAGAGACCCAGTACTTC. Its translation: CASSIGLAGGQETQYF.

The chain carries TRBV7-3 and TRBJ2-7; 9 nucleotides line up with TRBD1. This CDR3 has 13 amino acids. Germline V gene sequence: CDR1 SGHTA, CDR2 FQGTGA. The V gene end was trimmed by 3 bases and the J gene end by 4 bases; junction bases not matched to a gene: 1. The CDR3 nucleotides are TGTGCCAGCAGCTTCGGACAGGGGTACGAGCAGTACTTC. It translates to CASSFGQGYEQYF.

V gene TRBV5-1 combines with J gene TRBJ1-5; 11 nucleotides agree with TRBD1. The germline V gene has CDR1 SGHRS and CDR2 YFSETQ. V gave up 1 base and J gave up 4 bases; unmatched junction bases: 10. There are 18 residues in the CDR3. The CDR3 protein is CASSLTPSGTGGNQPQHF. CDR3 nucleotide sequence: TGCGCCAGCAGCTTGACCCCCTCCGGGACAGGGGGAAATCAGCCCCAGCATTTT.

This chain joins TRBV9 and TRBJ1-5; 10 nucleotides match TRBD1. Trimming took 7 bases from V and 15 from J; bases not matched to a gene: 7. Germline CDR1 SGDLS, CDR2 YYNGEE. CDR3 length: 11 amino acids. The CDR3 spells CASPNRDRGHF. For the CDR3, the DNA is TGTGCCAGCCCGAACCGGGACAGGGGGCATTTT.

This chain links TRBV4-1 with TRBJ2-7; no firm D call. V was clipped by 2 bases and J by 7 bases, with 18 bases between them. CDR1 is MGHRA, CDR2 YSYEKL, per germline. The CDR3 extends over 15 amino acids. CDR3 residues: CASSQSDSSLREQYF. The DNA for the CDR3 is TGCGCCAGCAGCCAATCTGATTCTTCTTTGCGGGAGCAGTACTTC.

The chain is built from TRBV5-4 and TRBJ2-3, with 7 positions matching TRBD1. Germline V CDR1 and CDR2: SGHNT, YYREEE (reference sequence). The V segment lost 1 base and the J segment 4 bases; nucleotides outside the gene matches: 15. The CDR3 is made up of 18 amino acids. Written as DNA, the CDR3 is TGTGCCAGCAGCTTGATAGGCGCCCGAGACAGGGTATCAGATACGCAGTATTTT. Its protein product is CASSLIGARDRVSDTQYF. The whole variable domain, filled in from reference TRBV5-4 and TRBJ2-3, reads ETGVTQSPTHLIKTRGQQVTLRCSSQSGHNTVSWYQQALGQGPQFIFQYYREEENGRGNFPPRFSGLQFPNYSSELNVNALELDDSALYLCASSLIGARDRVSDTQYFGPGTRLTVL.

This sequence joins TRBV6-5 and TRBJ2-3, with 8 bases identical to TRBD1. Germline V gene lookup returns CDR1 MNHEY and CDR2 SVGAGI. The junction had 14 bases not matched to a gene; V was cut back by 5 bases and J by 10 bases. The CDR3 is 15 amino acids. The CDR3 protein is CASSRTGRELMAQYF. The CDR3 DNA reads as TGTGCCAGCAGTCGGACAGGGCGGGAATTAATGGCGCAGTATTTT.

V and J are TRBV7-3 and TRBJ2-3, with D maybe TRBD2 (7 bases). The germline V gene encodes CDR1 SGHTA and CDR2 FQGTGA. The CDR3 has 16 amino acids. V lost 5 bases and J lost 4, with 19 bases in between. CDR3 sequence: CASSHGARGASDTQYF. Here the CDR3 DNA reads TGTGCCAGCAGCCATGGGGCTCGGGGGGCATCAGATACGCAGTATTTT.

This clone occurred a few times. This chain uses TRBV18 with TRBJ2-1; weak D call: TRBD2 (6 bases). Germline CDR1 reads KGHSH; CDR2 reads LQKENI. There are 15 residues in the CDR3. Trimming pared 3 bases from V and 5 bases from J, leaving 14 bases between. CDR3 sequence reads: CASSPVAGSNNEQFF. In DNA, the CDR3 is TGTGCCAGCTCACCGGTGGCGGGGTCAAACAATGAGCAGTTCTTC.

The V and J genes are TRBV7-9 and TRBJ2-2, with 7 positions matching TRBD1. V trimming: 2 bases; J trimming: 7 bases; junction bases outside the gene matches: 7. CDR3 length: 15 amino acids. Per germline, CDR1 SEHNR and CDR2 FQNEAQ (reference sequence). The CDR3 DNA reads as TGTGCCAGCAGCTTAAGAACAGGGGTTAACGGGGAGCTGTTTTTT. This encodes CASSLRTGVNGELFF.

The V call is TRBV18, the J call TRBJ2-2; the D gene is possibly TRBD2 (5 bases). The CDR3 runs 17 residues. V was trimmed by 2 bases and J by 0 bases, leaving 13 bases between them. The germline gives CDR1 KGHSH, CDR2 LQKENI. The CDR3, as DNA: TGTGCCAGCTCACCATTAAAGGACTCCGCGAACACCGGGGAGCTGTTTTTT. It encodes CASSPLKDSANTGELFF.

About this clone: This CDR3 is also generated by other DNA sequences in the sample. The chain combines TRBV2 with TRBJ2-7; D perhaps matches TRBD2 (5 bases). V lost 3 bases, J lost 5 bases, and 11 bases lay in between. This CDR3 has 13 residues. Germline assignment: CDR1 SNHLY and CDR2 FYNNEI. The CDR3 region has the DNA TGTGCCAGCAGTGAGCGGGTGGTCGACGAGCAGTACTTC. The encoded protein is CASSERVVDEQYF.

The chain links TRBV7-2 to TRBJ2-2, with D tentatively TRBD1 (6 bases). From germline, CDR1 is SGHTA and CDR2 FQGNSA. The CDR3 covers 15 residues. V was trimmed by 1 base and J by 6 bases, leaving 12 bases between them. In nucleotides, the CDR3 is TGTGCCAGCAGCTTAGAGTGGACAGTCCCCGGGGAGCTGTTTTTT. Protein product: CASSLEWTVPGELFF.

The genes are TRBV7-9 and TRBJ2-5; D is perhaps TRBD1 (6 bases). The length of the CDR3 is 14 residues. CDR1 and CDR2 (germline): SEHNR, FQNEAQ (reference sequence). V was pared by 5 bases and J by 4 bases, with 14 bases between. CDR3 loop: CASSMSSRGETQYF. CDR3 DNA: TGTGCCAGCAGCATGAGCTCCAGGGGAGAGACCCAGTACTTC.

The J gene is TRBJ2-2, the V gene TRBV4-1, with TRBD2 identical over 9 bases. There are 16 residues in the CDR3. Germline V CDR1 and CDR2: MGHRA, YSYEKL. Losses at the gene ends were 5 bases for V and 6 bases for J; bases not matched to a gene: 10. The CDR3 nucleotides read TGCGCCAGCAGCGCCCGTAGCGGGGGAGGATCCGGGGAGCTGTTTTTT. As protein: CASSARSGGGSGELFF.

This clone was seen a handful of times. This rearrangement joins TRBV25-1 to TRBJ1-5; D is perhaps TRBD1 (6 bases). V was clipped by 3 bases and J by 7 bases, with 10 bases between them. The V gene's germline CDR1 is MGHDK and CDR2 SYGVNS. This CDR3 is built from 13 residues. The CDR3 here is CASSDGGWQPQHF. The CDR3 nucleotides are TGTGCCAGCAGTGATGGGGGCTGGCAGCCCCAGCATTTT.